Presented here are 3 T cell receptor beta chains from one specimen sequenced in a study of CD8 T cells in ankylosing spondylitis. Study observations and caveats: There was a TCR beta motif, made of several highly homologous variants, that appeared characteristic of ankylosing spondylitis blood.

TCRdb itself ran the 5' RACE reads through MiXCR, one entry per CDR3 protein. Of a few hundred thousand distinct CDR3 sequences listed, approximately 7.4% are singletons. The antigens for these receptors are not known. Sequenced: blood, either unsorted or a sorted T cell fraction (not recorded which). The receptors originated from a male donor with ankylosing spondylitis.

The chain uses TRBV7-2 and TRBJ2-1, with D hard to call. With 5 bases removed from V and 0 bases from J, the gap between germline ends came to 14 bases. Germline CDR1 SGHTA, CDR2 FQGNSA. The CDR3 extends over 16 amino acids. In DNA, the CDR3 is TGTGCCAGCAGCCTGGTCGGGTTAAGCTCCTACAATGAGCAGTTCTTC. This gives the protein CASSLVGLSSYNEQFF.

This clonotype was recorded at least ten times. The chain is built from TRBV5-6 and TRBJ2-1; D is undetermined. In germline, CDR1 is SGHDT, CDR2 YYEEEE. The CDR3 sequence is 12 residues long. Trimming pared 4 bases from V and 1 base from J, leaving 3 bases between. The CDR3 DNA sequence: TGTGCCAGCAGCCGTTCCTACAATGAGCAGTTCTTC. Encoded protein: CASSRSYNEQFF.

The rearrangement links TRBV5-1 to TRBJ2-5, with 7 bases fitting TRBD1. CDR1 is SGHRS, CDR2 YFSETQ, per germline. The V and J ends lost 4 bases and 1 base, in that order; junction bases with no gene match: 7. The CDR3 totals 15 residues. The CDR3 here is CASSLRSGGQETQYF. The CDR3 DNA reads as TGCGCCAGCAGCCTTCGGTCAGGGGGCCAAGAGACCCAGTACTTC. Variable domain in full (rest from reference TRBV5-1 and TRBJ2-5): KAGVTQTPRYLIKTRGQQVTLSCSPISGHRSVSWYQQTPGQGLQFLFEYFSETQRNKGNFPGRFSGRQFSNSRSEMNVSTLELGDSALYLCASSLRSGGQETQYFGPGTRLLVL.